A selection of T cell receptor beta chains follows, all from one sample in a study of T cell responses to AZD1222 COVID-19 vaccine. TCRdb's table, derived via immunoSEQ multiplex PCR, lists solely in-frame clones and lacks some. The sample holds some 120,000 clones, 84% seen once. The sample was peripheral blood, taken 28 days after the second AZD1222 dose. The receptors were sampled from an adult who received the AZD1222 COVID-19 vaccine. The CDR3 runs from the conserved cysteine through the conserved F or W. Each record gives: D gene, V gene, J gene, CDR3 length, clone size, CDR3 protein, CDR3 DNA. The D gene is left open where the match is weak. For some rows the clone size is stated as once, few or many, or as a class when expanded; others skip it.

TRBD1	TRBV28	TRBJ1-2	13	NA	CASSLNRGYGYTF	TGTGCCAGCAGTTTAAACAGGGGGTATGGCTACACCTTC
NA	TRBV28	TRBJ2-1	12	NA	CAILSSYNEQFF	TGTGCCATATTGAGCTCCTACAATGAGCAGTTCTTC
NA	TRBV5-8	TRBJ2-1	15	NA	CASSLETTGHNEQFF	TGTGCCAGCAGCTTAGAAACTACGGGGCACAATGAGCAGTTCTTC
NA	TRBV7-2	TRBJ1-2	12	NA	CASGFLNYGYTF	TGTGCCAGCGGATTTCTCAACTATGGCTACACCTTC
TRBD1	TRBV6-5	TRBJ1-2	16	few	CASSSAGTGYANGYTF	TGTGCCAGCAGTTCCGCGGGGACAGGCTATGCTAATGGCTACACCTTC
NA	TRBV19	TRBJ2-5	15	NA	CASRGSRRGQETQYF	TGTGCCAGTAGAGGATCCAGGAGGGGCCAAGAGACCCAGTACTTC
NA	TRBV3-1/TRBV3-2	TRBJ1-6	13	NA	CASSQIRGSPLHF	TGTGCCAGCAGCCAAATCAGGGGATCACCCCTCCACTTT
TRBD2	TRBV15	TRBJ2-1	18	NA	CATRASGGPSSSYNEQFF	TGTGCCACCAGGGCGTCGGGGGGGCCTTCGAGCTCCTACAATGAGCAGTTCTTC
NA	TRBV5-6	TRBJ1-1	15	NA	CASSWGGGFRTEAFF	TGTGCCAGCAGCTGGGGAGGGGGTTTTCGCACTGAAGCTTTCTTT
TRBD1	TRBV7-8	TRBJ1-6	14	NA	CASSPGQGSSPLHF	TGTGCCAGCAGCCCTGGACAGGGAAGCTCACCCCTCCACTTT
TRBD1	TRBV12-3/TRBV12-4	TRBJ1-2	12	NA	CASTDRDEGYTF	TGTGCCAGCACGGACAGGGATGAAGGCTACACCTTC
NA	TRBV2	TRBJ1-1	11	NA	CASSVNTEAFF	TGTGCCAGCAGCGTGAACACTGAAGCTTTCTTT
NA	TRBV2	TRBJ2-7	13	NA	CASSRGVSYEQYF	TGTGCCAGCTCGCGCGGGGTTTCCTACGAGCAGTACTTC
TRBD1	TRBV7-2	TRBJ2-6	16	NA	CASSYGTGNGANVLTF	TGTGCCAGCAGCTACGGGACAGGGAACGGGGCCAACGTCCTGACTTTC
NA	TRBV6-1	TRBJ1-1	15	NA	CASSERSGGVGEAFF	TGTGCCAGCAGTGAACGGTCCGGGGGCGTTGGTGAAGCTTTCTTT
TRBD1	TRBV7-6	TRBJ1-6	15	few	CASSFRTGQNSPLHF	TGTGCCAGCAGCTTTCGTACGGGACAGAATTCACCCCTCCACTTT
NA	TRBV7-2	TRBJ1-2	13	NA	CASSLVRDYGYTF	TGTGCCAGCAGCTTAGTCAGGGACTATGGCTACACCTTC
NA	TRBV5-6	TRBJ2-3	16	NA	CASSLWSLGSTDTQYF	TGTGCCAGCAGCTTGTGGTCCTTGGGTAGCACAGATACGCAGTATTTT
NA	TRBV19	TRBJ1-2	15	NA	CASSQDGGFTYGYTF	TGTGCCAGTAGTCAAGACGGGGGATTTACCTATGGCTACACCTTC
NA	TRBV7-2	TRBJ2-1	12	NA	CASLRGAGEQFF	TGTGCCAGCCTTCGGGGGGCGGGTGAGCAGTTCTTC
NA	TRBV19	TRBJ1-1	13	NA	CASWRGLNTEAFF	TGTGCCAGTTGGCGGGGGTTGAACACTGAAGCTTTCTTT
NA	TRBV7-2	TRBJ1-6	15	NA	CASSGLGGAGRTLHF	TGTGCCAGCAGCGGACTAGGGGGGGCGGGGAGGACCCTCCACTTT
TRBD2	TRBV9	TRBJ2-1	16	NA	CASSPHGGVLKDEQFF	TGTGCCAGCAGCCCCCACGGGGGGGTCCTAAAGGATGAGCAGTTCTTC
NA	TRBV19	TRBJ1-5	16	NA	CASSIVRGSSNQPQHF	TGTGCCAGTAGTATAGTTAGGGGGAGTAGCAATCAGCCCCAGCATTTT
NA	TRBV7-2	TRBJ2-3	17	once	CASSLNPGAKRTDTQYF	TGTGCCAGCAGCTTAAATCCGGGGGCGAAAAGGACAGATACGCAGTATTTT
NA	TRBV6-5	TRBJ1-1	15	NA	CASSYSWGKNTEAFF	TGTGCCAGCAGTTACTCGTGGGGCAAGAACACTGAAGCTTTCTTT
NA	TRBV7-2	TRBJ2-5	12	NA	CASSLIGPTQYF	TGTGCCAGCAGCTTAATAGGACCGACCCAGTACTTC
NA	TRBV7-9	TRBJ1-4	14	NA	CASTHQGTSEKLFF	TGTGCCAGCACCCATCAGGGGACCTCTGAAAAACTGTTTTTT
TRBD2	TRBV4-1	TRBJ2-3	15	NA	CASSQETSGGGTQYF	TGCGCCAGCAGCCAAGAGACTAGCGGGGGGGGTACGCAGTATTTT
TRBD1	TRBV6-5	TRBJ2-7	14	NA	CASSGTGTGGRQYF	TGTGCCAGCAGCGGGACAGGGACTGGTGGTAGGCAGTACTTC
NA	TRBV7-2	TRBJ2-3	14	NA	CASSLRVASFTQYF	TGTGCCAGCAGCCTCCGGGTGGCTAGCTTTACGCAGTATTTT
NA	TRBV6-1	TRBJ1-4	11	NA	CASSDSRIAFF	TGTGCCAGCAGTGATTCCAGGATCGCGTTTTTT
NA	TRBV3-1/TRBV3-2	TRBJ2-1	15	NA	CASSQDSNSYNEQFF	TGTGCCAGCAGCCAAGACTCCAACTCCTACAATGAGCAGTTCTTC
NA	TRBV24-1	TRBJ1-2	13	NA	CATSDPTDRGYTF	TGTGCCACCAGTGACCCAACCGATAGGGGCTACACCTTC
TRBD1	TRBV18	TRBJ1-2	15	NA	CASSPMGQGIAGYTF	TGTGCCAGCTCACCCATGGGACAGGGGATCGCTGGCTACACCTTC
NA	TRBV30	TRBJ1-3	12	NA	CAWSVHGNTIYF	TGTGCCTGGAGTGTACATGGAAACACCATATATTTT
NA	TRBV21-1	TRBJ2-7	16	NA	CASSKEEVGTSYEQYF	TGTGCCAGCAGCAAAGAGGAGGTAGGGACCTCCTACGAGCAGTACTTC
NA	TRBV12-5	TRBJ2-5	13	NA	CASGFWGQETQYF	TGTGCTAGTGGTTTCTGGGGACAAGAGACCCAGTACTTC
TRBD1	TRBV6-6	TRBJ2-5	14	NA	CASSGTGFWETQYF	TGTGCCAGCTCCGGGACAGGGTTTTGGGAGACCCAGTACTTC
TRBD1	TRBV6-6	TRBJ1-2	12	NA	CATTGFNYGYTF	TGTGCCACGACAGGGTTTAACTATGGCTACACCTTC
TRBD1	TRBV15	TRBJ1-4	15	NA	CATSRDDRADEKLFF	TGTGCCACCAGCAGAGATGACAGGGCGGACGAAAAACTGTTTTTT
TRBD1	TRBV3-1/TRBV3-2	TRBJ2-3	15	NA	CASSSGTGNSDTQYF	TGTGCCAGCAGCTCCGGGACAGGGAATTCAGATACGCAGTATTTT
NA	TRBV6-6	TRBJ1-4	12	NA	CASSHTPEKLFF	TGTGCCAGCAGTCATACCCCGGAAAAACTGTTTTTT
NA	TRBV2	TRBJ1-5	12	once	CASDGGSQPQHF	TGTGCCAGCGATGGGGGGTCCCAGCCCCAGCATTTT
NA	TRBV20-1	TRBJ2-7	14	NA	CSAGDWGLDYEQYF	TGCAGTGCTGGTGACTGGGGACTCGACTACGAGCAGTACTTC
TRBD2	TRBV9	TRBJ2-3	17	once	CASSVRGLAGGTDTQYF	TGTGCCAGCAGCGTAAGAGGACTAGCGGGGGGCACAGATACGCAGTATTTT
NA	TRBV19	TRBJ1-1	12	once	CANRNCFTEAFF	TGTGCCAACCGAAATTGTTTCACTGAAGCTTTCTTT
TRBD2	TRBV9	TRBJ2-5	17	NA	CASRVWRGGPLQETQYF	TGTGCCAGCAGGGTATGGCGGGGGGGTCCCTTACAAGAGACCCAGTACTTC